These 17 T cell receptor beta chains originate from one sample sequenced in a study of low-dose radiotherapy and immunotherapy resistance in tumors. Time point here: before trial treatment. TRAV- and TRBV-specific primers were used for first-strand cDNA, which covered alpha and beta chains. With a constant-region primer and a V-primer adapter, TCRs were subjected to 20 PCR cycles of amplification. Using its own MiXCR run on the reads, TCRdb lists one record per CDR3 protein. Among roughly 36,000 distinct CDR3 sequences, about a third were seen once, and the ten largest hold 3.5% to 4%. Specimen: PBMCs, collected before treatment. The origin of the receptors is a male donor with gallbladder cancer.

In this sample, this clonotype turned up many times. The chain links TRBV28 to TRBJ2-7; possibly TRBD1 or TRBD2 for D (5 bases each). The germline V gene encodes CDR1 MDHEN and CDR2 SYDVKM. The V end lost 8 bases, the J end lost 3 bases, and 20 bases lay between the germline ends. CDR3 length: 15 residues. Here the CDR3 DNA reads TGTGCCAGCGGAACGCTGGGGACGGCAAACTACGAGCAGTACTTC. This codes for CASGTLGTANYEQYF.

As for this clonotype: It is unclear where the CDR3 begins or ends on the DNA, so no DNA is shown, and the CDR3 is as TCRdb lists it. The chain's CDR3 is CAAYRPGVDTGELFFFFF. The J gene is TRBJ2-2, the V gene TRBV28; the D call in the table, TRBD1, was not verified against the DNA. CDR1 and CDR2 (germline): MDHEN, SYDVKM. The CDR3 has 18 amino acids, counting both end residues.

This clonotype was counted ten times or more. The CDR3: CASRTEWPDTQYF. The CDR3 DNA reads as TGTGCCAGCAGGACGGAGTGGCCAGATACGCAGTATTTT. The V call is TRBV12-3 or TRBV12-4, the J call TRBJ2-3; no clear D gene. This CDR3 region has 13 residues. The germline V and J ends were trimmed by 6 bases and 4 bases, with 11 bases remaining between them.

This clonotype was counted at least ten times. The genes are TRBV7-9 and TRBJ1-4; D gene unclear. Trimming removed 3 bases at V and 4 bases at J, with 24 bases between. There are 19 residues in the CDR3. Germline V gene data show CDR1 as SEHNR and CDR2 as FQNEAQ (reference sequence). The CDR3 DNA is TGTGCCAGCAGCTTGAGAGAGGTTGCCGGCAGGACTTTTAATGAAAAACTGTTTTTT. This translates into CASSLREVAGRTFNEKLFF. Complete variable domain (other parts from reference TRBV7-9 and TRBJ1-4): DTGVSQNPRHKITKRGQNVTFRCDPISEHNRLYWYRQTLGQGPEFLTYFQNEAQLEKSRLLSDRFSAERPKGSFSTLEIQRTEQGDSAMYLCASSLREVAGRTFNEKLFFGSGTQLSVL.

A remark on this clonotype: At one of its ends the junction is not consistent with the germline gene, which may arise from a read error. This chain uses TRBV11-2 with TRBJ2-7, with 9 bases aligning to TRBD2. There are 18 residues in the CDR3. Germline assignment: CDR1 SGHAT and CDR2 FQNNGV. This CDR3 is CACSLVGGTSRSSYEQYF. The CDR3 DNA follows: TGTGCCTGCAGCTTGGTTGGAGGGACTAGCAGAAGCTCCTACGAGCAGTACTTC.

The table lists this clonotype with many counts. V gene TRBV20-1 combines with J gene TRBJ2-7; 12 positions agree with TRBD2. The germline V gene encodes CDR1 DFQATT and CDR2 SNEGSKA (reference sequence). This CDR3 has 15 residues. V shed 6 bases, J shed 7 bases, and the junction held 13 bases outside the gene matches. CDR3 coding DNA: TGCAGTGCGCGTGGACTAGCGGGGCCACGAGGGGAGCAGTACTTC. The encoded protein is CSARGLAGPRGEQYF.

Comment on this clonotype: One base separates it from a far larger clone, so it is likely a read error. The chain employs TRBV5-5 and TRBJ2-1, with a weak D call TRBD2 (6 bases). This CDR3 is built from 16 residues. V lost 4 bases and J lost 9, with 23 bases in between. Germline V gene data show CDR1 as SGHKS and CDR2 as YYEKEE (reference sequence). The CDR3 sequence is CASSLLGTFQGLEQFF. Written as DNA, the CDR3 is TGTGCCAGCAGCCTCCTAGGGACTTTCCAAGGCCTTGAGCAGTTCTTC.

The chain is built from TRBV5-1 and TRBJ2-2, with TRBD1 matching over 7 bases. The CDR3 sequence is 14 residues long. From germline, CDR1 is SGHRS and CDR2 YFSETQ. Trimming took 4 bases from V and 9 from J; bases not matched to a gene: 9. CDR3 DNA: TGCGCCAGCAGCGCTTACAGGGGCCACCGGGAGCTGTTTTTT. This encodes CASSAYRGHRELFF.

The rearrangement joins TRBV24-1 to TRBJ2-3; 10 bases match TRBD2. Germline CDR1 and CDR2: KGHDR and SFDVKD. This CDR3 has 16 amino acids. With V trimmed by 4 bases and J by 1 base, 4 bases remained unmatched. DNA of the CDR3: TGTGCCACCAGTGAGCTAGCGGGAGCGGGCACAGATACGCAGTATTTT. This codes for CATSELAGAGTDTQYF.

This clonotype was counted once. The chain is built from TRBV6-8 and TRBJ1-3; D is unclear. In germline, CDR1 is MNHGY, CDR2 SAAAGT. This CDR3 is 13 amino acids long. Trimming took off 4 bases at V and 2 bases at J, with 6 bases between the two ends. For the CDR3, the DNA is TGTGCCAGCAGTTCAGGCCCTGGAAACACCATATATTTT. Its protein is CASSSGPGNTIYF.

This clonotype was counted at least ten times. The chain links TRBV5-6 to TRBJ2-5, with 7 nucleotides matching TRBD2. The CDR3 consists of 16 residues. Looked up from germline, CDR1 is SGHDT and CDR2 is YYEEEE. The ends lost 0 bases at V and 2 bases at J; junction bases unmatched: 7. CDR3 sequence reads: CASSLAATSRQETQYF. The CDR3 DNA is TGTGCCAGCAGCTTGGCGGCGACTAGCAGACAAGAGACCCAGTACTTC.

This clonotype was observed many times. The rearrangement links TRBV12-3 or TRBV12-4 to TRBJ2-1; 12 positions agree with TRBD2. The CDR3 contains 15 residues. J gave up 5 bases and V 5 bases, and 4 bases lay outside the gene matches. CDR3 nucleotide sequence: TGTGCCAGCAGTGCTAGCGGGGGGGGTCACAATGAGCAGTTCTTC. Its protein is CASSASGGGHNEQFF.

This clonotype came up many times. The chain carries TRBV5-1 and TRBJ2-7; TRBD1 is a possible D gene (7 bases). The CDR3 length is 14 residues. V was shortened by 2 bases and J by 4 bases, with 13 bases between the two germline ends. Germline V gene lookup returns CDR1 SGHRS and CDR2 YFSETQ. Here the CDR3 reads CASSFRDSGYEQYF. The CDR3 nucleotides are TGCGCCAGCAGCTTTAGGGACAGCGGGTACGAGCAGTACTTC. Full variable domain (remainder filled in from reference TRBV5-1 and TRBJ2-7): KAGVTQTPRYLIKTRGQQVTLSCSPISGHRSVSWYQQTPGQGLQFLFEYFSETQRNKGNFPGRFSGRQFSNSRSEMNVSTLELGDSALYLCASSFRDSGYEQYFGPGTRLTVT.

This clonotype was counted ten times or more. The chain carries TRBV28 and TRBJ2-1; 8 nucleotides line up with TRBD2. The CDR3 spans 15 residues. Germline-derived CDR1 and CDR2 are MDHEN and SYDVKM. V shed 7 bases and J 2 bases; nucleotides not matched to a gene: 7. Here the CDR3 reads CASTPGGRTYNEQFF. DNA of the CDR3: TGTGCCAGCACACCGGGCGGGAGGACCTACAATGAGCAGTTCTTC.

This clonotype was recorded at least ten times. V and J are TRBV5-4 and TRBJ2-5; 13 bases fit TRBD2. The germline V gene has CDR1 SGHNT and CDR2 YYREEE (reference sequence). The CDR3 loop spans 15 amino acids. V was clipped by 4 bases and J by 5 bases; unmatched bases: 5. Here the CDR3 DNA reads TGTGCCAGCAGCAAGGGACTAGCGGGATATGAGACCCAGTACTTC. Amino acid sequence: CASSKGLAGYETQYF.

This clonotype was counted at least ten times. The chain links TRBV24-1 to TRBJ2-5, with TRBD1 identical over 11 bases. The V and J ends lost 8 bases and 3 bases, in that order; junction bases with no gene match: 1. The length of the CDR3 is 13 residues. CDR1 is KGHDR, CDR2 SFDVKD, per germline. The CDR3 here is CATKGQGEETQYF. Here the CDR3 DNA reads TGTGCCACCAAGGGACAGGGGGAAGAGACCCAGTACTTC.

The CDR3 nucleotides read TGCGCCAGCAGCCAAGTAGCGGGGGGCTCCTACAATGAGCAGTTCTTC. Amino acids: CASSQVAGGSYNEQFF. The gene calls are TRBV4-1 and TRBJ2-1, with 10 bases identical to TRBD2. J gave up 0 bases and V 1 base, and 0 bases lay outside the gene matches. The CDR3 runs 16 residues. Germline loops: CDR1 MGHRA, CDR2 YSYEKL.